This T cell receptor (beta chain) was retrieved from a study of shared clonotypes between healthy human individuals. Study-wide context: Used for every donor were three CD4 naive, three CD4 memory, two CD8 naive and one CD8 memory plate.

Positive CCR7 selection of CD45RO-negative cells yielded the naive CD8 cells, and terminally differentiated effector memory CD45RA+ cells were excluded. V lost 1 base, J lost 6 bases, and 6 bases stayed unmatched. This CDR3 region has 15 residues. Germline V gene data show CDR1 as MNHNS and CDR2 as SASEGT. Sequencing was performed with immunoSEQ multiplex PCR; in TCRdb, only in-frame clones are kept and a portion is missing. The sample consists of roughly 2,000,000 clones, 80% to 95% of them appearing once. The chain combines TRBV6-1 with TRBJ1-5; 7 bases match TRBD1. The sample was naive CD8+ T cells from PBMCs. The TCR originated in a man in his late teens or twenties in good health. Some clones in this sample may be carry-over from other donors' samples. CDR3 in DNA: TGTGCCAGCAGTGAAGGGATGGGACAGTTTCAGCCCCAGCATTTT. This encodes CASSEGMGQFQPQHF.